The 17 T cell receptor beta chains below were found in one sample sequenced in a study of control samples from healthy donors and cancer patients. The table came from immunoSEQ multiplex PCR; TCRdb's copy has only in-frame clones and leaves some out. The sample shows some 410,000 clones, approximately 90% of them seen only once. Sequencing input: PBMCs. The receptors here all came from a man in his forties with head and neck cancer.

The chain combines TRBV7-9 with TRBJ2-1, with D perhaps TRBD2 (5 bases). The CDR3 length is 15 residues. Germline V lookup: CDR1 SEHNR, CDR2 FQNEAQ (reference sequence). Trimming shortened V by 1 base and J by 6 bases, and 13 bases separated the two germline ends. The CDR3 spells CASSLEGVRLNEQFF. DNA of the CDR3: TGTGCCAGCAGCTTAGAGGGAGTCAGGCTCAATGAGCAGTTCTTC.

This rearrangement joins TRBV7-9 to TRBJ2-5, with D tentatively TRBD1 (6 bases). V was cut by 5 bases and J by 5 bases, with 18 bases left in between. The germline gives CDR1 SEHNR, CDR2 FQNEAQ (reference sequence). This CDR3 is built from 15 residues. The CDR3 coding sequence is TGTGCCAGCAGCCCCCGACAGGAGCCGAGGGAGACCCAGTACTTC. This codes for CASSPRQEPRETQYF.

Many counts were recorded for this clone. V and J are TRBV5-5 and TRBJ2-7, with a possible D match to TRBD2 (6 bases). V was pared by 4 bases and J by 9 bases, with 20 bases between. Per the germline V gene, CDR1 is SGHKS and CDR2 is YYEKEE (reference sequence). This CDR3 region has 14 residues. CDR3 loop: CASSIGTPGVRQYF. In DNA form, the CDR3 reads TGTGCCAGCAGCATCGGGACTCCGGGGGTCAGGCAGTACTTC.

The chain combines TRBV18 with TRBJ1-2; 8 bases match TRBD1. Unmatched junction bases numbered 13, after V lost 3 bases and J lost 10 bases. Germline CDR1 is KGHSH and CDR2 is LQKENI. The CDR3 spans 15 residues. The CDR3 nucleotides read TGTGCCAGCTCACCCGGACAGGGAGGGAAAGGAAACTACACCTTC. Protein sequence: CASSPGQGGKGNYTF.

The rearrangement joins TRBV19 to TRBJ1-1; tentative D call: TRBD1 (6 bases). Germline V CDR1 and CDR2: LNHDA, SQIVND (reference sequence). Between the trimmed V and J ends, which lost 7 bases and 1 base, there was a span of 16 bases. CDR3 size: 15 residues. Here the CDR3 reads CASIVQAGANTEAFF. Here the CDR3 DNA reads TGTGCCAGTATCGTCCAGGCAGGGGCGAACACTGAAGCTTTCTTT. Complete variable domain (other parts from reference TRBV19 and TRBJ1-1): DGGITQSPKYLFRKEGQNVTLSCEQNLNHDAMYWYRQDPGQGLRLIYYSQIVNDFQKGDIAEGYSVSREKKESFPLTVTSAQKNPTAFYLCASIVQAGANTEAFFGQGTRLTVV.

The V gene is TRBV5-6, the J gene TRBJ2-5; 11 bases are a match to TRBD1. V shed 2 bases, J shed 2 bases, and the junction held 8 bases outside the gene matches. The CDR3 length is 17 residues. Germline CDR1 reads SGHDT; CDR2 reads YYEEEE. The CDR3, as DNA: TGTGCCAGCAGCTTCCTAGGGACAGGGGGAGGACAAGAGACCCAGTACTTC. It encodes CASSFLGTGGGQETQYF.

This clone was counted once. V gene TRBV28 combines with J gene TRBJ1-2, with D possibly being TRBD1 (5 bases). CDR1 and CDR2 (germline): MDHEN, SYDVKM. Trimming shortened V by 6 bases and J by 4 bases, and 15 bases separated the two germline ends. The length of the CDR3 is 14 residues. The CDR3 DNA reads TGTGCCAGCAGCTCACCTCCGGGGCCCTATGGCTACACCTTC. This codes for CASSSPPGPYGYTF.

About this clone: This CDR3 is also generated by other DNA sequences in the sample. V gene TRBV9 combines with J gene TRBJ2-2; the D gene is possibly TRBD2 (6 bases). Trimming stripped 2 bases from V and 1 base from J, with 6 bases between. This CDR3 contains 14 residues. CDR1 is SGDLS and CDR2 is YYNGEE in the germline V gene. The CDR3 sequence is CASSVGRNTGELFF. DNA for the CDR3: TGTGCCAGCAGCGTCGGGAGGAACACCGGGGAGCTGTTTTTT.

This CDR3 reads CASSQIHGGPYEQYF. CDR3 in DNA: TGCGCCAGCAGCCAAATACACGGAGGGCCCTACGAGCAGTACTTC. The chain employs TRBV4-1 and TRBJ2-7; maybe TRBD2 (6 bases). CDR3 length: 15 amino acids. CDR1 and CDR2 from the germline V gene are MGHRA and YSYEKL. With 2 bases removed from V and 2 bases from J, the gap between germline ends came to 13 bases.

The CDR3 DNA sequence: TGTGCCAGCGGCTCAGACTCTGGAAACACCATATATTTT. This encodes CASGSDSGNTIYF. The rearrangement links TRBV6-5 to TRBJ1-3; D not certain. CDR3 length: 13 amino acids. Germline values: CDR1 MNHEY, CDR2 SVGAGI. V lost 8 bases to trimming and J lost 0 bases, with 8 bases between them.

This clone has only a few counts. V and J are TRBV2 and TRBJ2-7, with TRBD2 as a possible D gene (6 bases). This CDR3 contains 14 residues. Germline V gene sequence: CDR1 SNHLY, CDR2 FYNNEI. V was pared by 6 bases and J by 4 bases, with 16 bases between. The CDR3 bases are TGTGCCAGCAGCGGACTTTCGCGGGGATACGAGCAGTACTTC. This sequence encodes CASSGLSRGYEQYF. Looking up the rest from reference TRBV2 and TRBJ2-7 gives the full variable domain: EPEVTQTPSHQVTQMGQEVILRCVPISNHLYFYWYRQILGQKVEFLVSFYNNEISEKSEIFDDQFSVERPDGSNFTLKIRSTKLEDSAMYFCASSGLSRGYEQYFGPGTRLTVT.

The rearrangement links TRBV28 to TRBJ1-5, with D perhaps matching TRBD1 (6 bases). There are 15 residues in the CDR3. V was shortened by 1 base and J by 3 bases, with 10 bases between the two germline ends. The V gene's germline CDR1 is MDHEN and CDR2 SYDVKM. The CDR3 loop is CASSLSQGNNQPQHF. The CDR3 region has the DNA TGTGCCAGCAGTTTATCACAGGGAAACAATCAGCCCCAGCATTTT.

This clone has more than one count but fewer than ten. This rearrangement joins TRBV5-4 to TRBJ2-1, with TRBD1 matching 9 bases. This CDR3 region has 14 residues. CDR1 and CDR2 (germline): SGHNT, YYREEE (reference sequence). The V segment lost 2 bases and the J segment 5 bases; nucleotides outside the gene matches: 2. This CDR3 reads CASSFRDRDNEQFF. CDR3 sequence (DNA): TGTGCCAGCAGCTTCCGGGACAGGGACAATGAGCAGTTCTTC.

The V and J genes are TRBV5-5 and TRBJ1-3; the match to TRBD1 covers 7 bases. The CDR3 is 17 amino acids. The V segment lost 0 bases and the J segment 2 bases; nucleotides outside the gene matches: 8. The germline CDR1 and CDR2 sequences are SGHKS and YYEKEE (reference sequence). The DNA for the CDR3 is TGTGCCAGCAGCTTGGTGGTAGGGGGCGCGACTGGAAACACCATATATTTT. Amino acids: CASSLVVGGATGNTIYF.

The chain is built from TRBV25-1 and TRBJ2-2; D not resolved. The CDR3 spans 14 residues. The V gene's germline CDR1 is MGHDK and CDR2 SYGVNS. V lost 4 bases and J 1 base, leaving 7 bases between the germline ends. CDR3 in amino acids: CASSARQNTGELFF. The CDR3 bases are TGTGCCAGCAGTGCGAGACAGAACACCGGGGAGCTGTTTTTT. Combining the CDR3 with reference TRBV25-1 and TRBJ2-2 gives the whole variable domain EADIYQTPRYLVIGTGKKITLECSQTMGHDKMYWYQQDPGMELHLIHYSYGVNSTEKGDLSSESTVSRIRTEHFPLTLESARPSHTSQYLCASSARQNTGELFFGEGSRLTVL.

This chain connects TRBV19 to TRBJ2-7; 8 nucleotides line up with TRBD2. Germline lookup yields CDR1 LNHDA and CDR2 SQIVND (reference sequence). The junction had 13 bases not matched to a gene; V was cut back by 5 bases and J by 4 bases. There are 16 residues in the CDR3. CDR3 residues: CASSPRGLRGGYEQYF. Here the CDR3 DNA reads TGTGCCAGTAGTCCCCGAGGCCTCCGGGGGGGATACGAGCAGTACTTC.

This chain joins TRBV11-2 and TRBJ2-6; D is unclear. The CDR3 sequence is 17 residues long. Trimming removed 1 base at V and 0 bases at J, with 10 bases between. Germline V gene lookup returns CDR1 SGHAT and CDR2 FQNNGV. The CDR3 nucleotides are TGTGCCAGCAGCTTAGCTGGCAGTTTCTCTGGGGCCAACGTCCTGACTTTC. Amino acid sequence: CASSLAGSFSGANVLTF.